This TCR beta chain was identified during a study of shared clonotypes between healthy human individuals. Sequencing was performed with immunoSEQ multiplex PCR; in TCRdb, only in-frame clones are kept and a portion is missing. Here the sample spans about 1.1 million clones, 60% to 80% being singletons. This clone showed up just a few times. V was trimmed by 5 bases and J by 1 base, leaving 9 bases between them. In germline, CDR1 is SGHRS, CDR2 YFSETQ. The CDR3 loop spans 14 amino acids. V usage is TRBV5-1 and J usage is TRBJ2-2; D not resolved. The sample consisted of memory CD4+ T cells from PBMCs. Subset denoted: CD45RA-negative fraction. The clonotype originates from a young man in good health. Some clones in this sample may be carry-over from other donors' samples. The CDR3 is CASRKDGNTGELFF. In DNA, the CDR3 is TGCGCCAGCAGAAAGGACGGGAACACCGGGGAGCTGTTTTTT.